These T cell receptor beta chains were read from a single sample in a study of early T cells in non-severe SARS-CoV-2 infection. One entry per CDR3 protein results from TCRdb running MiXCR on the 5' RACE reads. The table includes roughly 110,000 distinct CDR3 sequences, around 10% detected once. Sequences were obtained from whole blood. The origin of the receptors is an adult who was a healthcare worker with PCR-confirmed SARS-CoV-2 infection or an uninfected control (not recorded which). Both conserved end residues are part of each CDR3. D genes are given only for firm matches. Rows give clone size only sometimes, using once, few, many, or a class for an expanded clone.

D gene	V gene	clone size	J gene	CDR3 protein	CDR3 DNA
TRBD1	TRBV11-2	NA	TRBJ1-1	CASSNRVRGPSSEAFF	TGTGCCAGCAGCAACAGGGTTAGGGGGCCTAGTTCTGAAGCTTTCTTT
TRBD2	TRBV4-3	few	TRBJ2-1	CASSHLGTSGQLGNEQFF	TGCGCCAGCAGCCACCTTGGGACTAGCGGTCAATTGGGCAATGAGCAGTTCTTC
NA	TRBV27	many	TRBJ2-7	CASSLFSSSLQVGRYEQYF	TGTGCCAGCAGTTTATTCAGCTCTAGTCTTCAGGTGGGCAGGTACGAGCAGTACTTC
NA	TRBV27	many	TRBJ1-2	CASRRTALSRGYTF	TGTGCCAGCAGACGGACAGCGTTGTCACGGGGCTACACCTTC
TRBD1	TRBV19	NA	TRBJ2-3	CASSIRDRVADTQYF	TGTGCCAGTAGTATCCGGGACAGGGTTGCAGATACGCAGTATTTT
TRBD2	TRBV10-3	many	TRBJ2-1	CAINKGLAGVNEQFF	TGTGCCATCAACAAGGGACTAGCGGGAGTCAATGAGCAGTTCTTC
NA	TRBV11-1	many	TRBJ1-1	CASSLTWGSTEAFF	TGTGCCAGCAGCTTGACCTGGGGAAGCACTGAAGCTTTCTTT
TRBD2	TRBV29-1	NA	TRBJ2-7	CSVSGRASLEQYF	TGCAGCGTTAGCGGGAGGGCCTCCCTCGAGCAGTACTTC
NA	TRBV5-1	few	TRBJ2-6	CASSPWLSGANVLTF	TGCGCCAGCAGCCCGTGGTTATCTGGGGCCAACGTCCTGACTTTC
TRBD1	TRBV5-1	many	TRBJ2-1	CASSVGTDNEQFF	TGCGCCAGCAGCGTAGGGACAGACAATGAGCAGTTCTTC
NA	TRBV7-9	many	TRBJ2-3	CASSPNGAGAVTDTQYF	TGTGCCAGCAGCCCGAACGGAGCGGGTGCGGTCACAGATACGCAGTATTTT
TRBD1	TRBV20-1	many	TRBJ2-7	CSATRSKTGGLVYEQYF	TGCAGTGCTACCCGATCAAAAACAGGGGGGCTGGTTTACGAGCAGTACTTC
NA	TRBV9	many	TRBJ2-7	CASSVGQGTYEQYF	TGTGCCAGCAGCGTAGGGCAGGGTACCTACGAGCAGTACTTC